Here is one TCR beta chain with its context. This clonotype was seen a handful of times. Its antigen has not been determined. Base qualities are not provided; no much larger clone lies one nucleotide away. This record belongs to a study of Graves' ophthalmopathy and Graves' hyperthyroidism listed by TCRdb under 2018. Regarding the research as a whole: Peripheral blood was collected before any treatment was given, at the time of initial diagnosis. TCR beta repertoire signatures were used to distinguish Graves' ophthalmopathy from Graves' hyperthyroidism and to predict progression to ophthalmopathy. In total, 135 blood samples were TCR-sequenced: 40 to 45 ophthalmopathy, approximately 75 hyperthyroidism and roughly 17 hyperthyroidism-to-ophthalmopathy patients. A discovery set of 100 patients (approximately 45 ophthalmopathy, 57 stable hyperthyroidism) was enrolled to explore V-J signatures distinguishing ophthalmopathy from hyperthyroidism. For independent validation, a separate cohort was made up of 18 hyperthyroidism patients plus 17 patients who later progressed from hyperthyroidism to ophthalmopathy. T-cell repertoires of thyroid tissue and blood were compared in six hyperthyroidism patients. Following sampling, methimazole starting at 30 mg daily was administered to hyperthyroidism patients, and high-dose intravenous methylprednisolone was administered to ophthalmopathy patients. The roughly 99 discovery patients were divided at random into training and test sets in a 7:3 ratio.

V sheds 4 bases and J sheds 13 bases, leaving 16 bases between their ends. The cysteine opens and the phenylalanine closes a CDR3 of 12 amino acids. Solely the CDR3 DNA is kept, with 36 bases framed from the first base. The germline V gene supplies CDR1 SGHTA and CDR2 FQGNSA. Ophthalmopathy patients had moderately to severely active disease, Clinical Activity Score of at least 3, NOSPECS grade of at least 4, and disease duration under 3 months. Patients with other autoimmune diseases, uncontrolled infections, pregnancy or lactation were excluded from the study. Clinical symptoms, serum thyroxine, TRAb, thyroid ultrasound and orbital computed tomography formed the basis of the diagnosis. PBMCs were isolated from 10 ml of fresh peripheral blood by Ficoll-Paque density gradient centrifugation. Total RNA was extracted using Trizol reagent, and RNA quality was checked on an Agilent 2100 Bioanalyzer. Paper-wide results and their limitations: In validation, the model predicted ophthalmopathy progression with more than 70% sensitivity and 72% to 80% specificity; fewer than 15 predicted patients were CT-confirmed with GO in a median of roughly 6.8 months. In cross-validation, the 13-signature model distinguished ophthalmopathy from stable hyperthyroidism with around 90% sensitivity and around 83% specificity, while in the test set the corresponding values were around 79% and 71%. Sample size was not statistically predetermined, and group allocation was not concealed from the investigators. Most expanded thyroid clonotypes with frequency above 0.001 were also detected in blood, suggesting blood repertoires may reflect the thyroid immune response.

For repertoire sequencing, the TCR beta CDR3 regions were amplified from RNA transcripts. The first round was an RT-PCR using HTBI primers with the Qiagen OneStep RT-PCR kit, and this first round was followed by a second-round multiplex PCR, then size selection and purification. Libraries were sequenced paired-end with 100 bp reads on an Illumina HiSeq2000. The original methods were these. SOAPnuke was used to process the reads, throwing out any read that had adapters, had uncalled bases, had a mean Phred below 15, or lacked an exact constant-primer or identifier match. High-quality paired reads were merged with COPE v1.2.5. Each unique nucleotide sequence was treated as a clonotype, and MiTCR v1.1 was used to align the clonotypes to the IMGT TRB V, D and J references. Only V-J combinations with frequency above 0.0001 were analysed, covering 99.2% of repertoires. For each V-J combination, a TCR clonal expansion and chaos score was defined as the ratio of F50 clonal expansion to chaos observed in the TCRdist matrix. Welch's t-statistics and random forest were used to reduce the features to around 13 V-J combinations, which were then used as input to a naive Bayes classifier. The Morisita-Horn index was used to measure how similar the thyroid and blood repertoires were. TCRdb reprocessed the public reads (quality trimming at Q25 with fastp, clone calling with MiXCR) and kept in-frame beta chains. Each CDR3 protein appears once, grouped with its most common genes and DNA. TCRdb, not the original authors, processed these V and J calls. This sample has over 450,000 distinct CDR3 sequences in its table, and around 14% of those were observed once. The ten largest clones add up to about a tenth of the sample.

The sequence came from a woman in her thirties with Graves' ophthalmopathy. Donor details come from another sample of the same person, matched by shared clones. Sequencing was carried out using blood. Here the chain combines TRBV7-2 and TRBJ2-5, and TRBD2 may be the D gene, going by 6 matching bases. This receptor carries the CDR3 CASSYRNGTRYF. In nucleotides, the sequence is TGTGCCAGCAGCTACCGCAACGGGACTCGGTACTTC.